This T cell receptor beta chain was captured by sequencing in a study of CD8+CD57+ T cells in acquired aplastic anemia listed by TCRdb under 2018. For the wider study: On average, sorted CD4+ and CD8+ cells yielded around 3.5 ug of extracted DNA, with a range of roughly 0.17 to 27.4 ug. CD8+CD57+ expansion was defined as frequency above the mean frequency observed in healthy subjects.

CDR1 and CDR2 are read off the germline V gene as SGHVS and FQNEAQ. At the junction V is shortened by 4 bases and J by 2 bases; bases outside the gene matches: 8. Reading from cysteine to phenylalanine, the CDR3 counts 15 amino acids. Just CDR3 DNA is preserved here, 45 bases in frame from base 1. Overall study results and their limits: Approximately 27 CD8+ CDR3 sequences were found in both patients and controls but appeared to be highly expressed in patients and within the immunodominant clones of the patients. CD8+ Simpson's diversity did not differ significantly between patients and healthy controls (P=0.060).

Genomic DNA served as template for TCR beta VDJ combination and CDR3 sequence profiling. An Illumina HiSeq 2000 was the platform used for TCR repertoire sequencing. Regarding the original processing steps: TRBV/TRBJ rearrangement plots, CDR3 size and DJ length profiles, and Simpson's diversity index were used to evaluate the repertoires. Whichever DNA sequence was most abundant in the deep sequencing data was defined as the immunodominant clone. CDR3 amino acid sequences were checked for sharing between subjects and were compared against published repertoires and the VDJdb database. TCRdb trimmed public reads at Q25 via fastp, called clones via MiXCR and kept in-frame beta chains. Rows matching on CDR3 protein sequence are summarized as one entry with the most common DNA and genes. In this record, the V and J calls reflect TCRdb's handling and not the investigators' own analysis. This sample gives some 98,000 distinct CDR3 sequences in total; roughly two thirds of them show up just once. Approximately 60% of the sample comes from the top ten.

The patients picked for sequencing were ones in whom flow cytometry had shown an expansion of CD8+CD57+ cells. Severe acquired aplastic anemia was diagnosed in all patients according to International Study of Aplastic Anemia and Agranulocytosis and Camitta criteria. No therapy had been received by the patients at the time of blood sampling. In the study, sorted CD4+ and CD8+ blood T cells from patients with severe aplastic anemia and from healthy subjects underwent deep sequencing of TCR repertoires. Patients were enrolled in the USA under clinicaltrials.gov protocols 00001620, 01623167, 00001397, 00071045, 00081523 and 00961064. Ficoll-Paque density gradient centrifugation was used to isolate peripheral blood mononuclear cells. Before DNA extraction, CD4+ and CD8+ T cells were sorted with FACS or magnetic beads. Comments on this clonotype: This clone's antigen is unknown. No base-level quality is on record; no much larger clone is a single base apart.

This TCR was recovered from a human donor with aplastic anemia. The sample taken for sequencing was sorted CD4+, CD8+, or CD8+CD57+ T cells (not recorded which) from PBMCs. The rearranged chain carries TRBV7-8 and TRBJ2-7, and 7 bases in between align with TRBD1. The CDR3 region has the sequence CASSSIRTGTYEQYF. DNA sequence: TGTGCCAGCAGCTCAATCCGGACAGGAACCTACGAGCAGTACTTC.